Detailed here is one T cell receptor (beta chain). Its cognate antigen is unknown. The data are from a study of OX40 agonist ivuxolimab in advanced cancers. Across the study: Dose-escalation patients were diagnosed with hepatocellular carcinoma, melanoma, renal cell cancer or head and neck cancer. From 23 to 79 years was the age range, with a mean of about 54 years, and roughly 83% were male. General observations from the study: Antigens targeted by the expanded peripheral T cells were not determined.

CDR3 size: 15 residues. V was shortened by 5 bases and J by 0 bases, with 14 bases between the two germline ends. Looked up from germline, CDR1 is SGHAT and CDR2 is FQNNGV. Sequenced by immunoSEQ multiplex PCR; TCRdb stores in-frame clones only, minus some. This sample yields 50,000 to 75,000 clones, of which approximately 93% are seen a single time; 15% to 20% belongs to the top ten. This receptor was taken from an adult with an advanced solid tumor such as melanoma, head and neck, liver or kidney cancer. The input for sequencing was CD4+ or CD8+ T cells sorted from blood, taken in a trial of the OX40 agonist ivuxolimab. The V gene is TRBV11-2, the J gene TRBJ2-7; D gene ambiguous. CDR3 DNA sequence: TGTGCCAGCAGCCCTGATTTCTCGGACTCCTACGAGCAGTACTTC. This sequence encodes CASSPDFSDSYEQYF.